This TCR beta chain was captured by sequencing in a study of blood T cell repertoires in COVID-19. Study details: T cells, B-cell-depleted T cells, or PBMCs supplied cDNA or gDNA.

This clone was counted between two and nine times. The CDR3 totals 11 residues. V dropped 6 bases and J dropped 8 bases, with 10 bases sitting between them. The assay was immunoSEQ multiplex PCR, and TCRdb's table has in-frame clones only and misses some. The sample has roughly 60,000 clones, 84% seen once. The chain carries TRBV12-3 or TRBV12-4 and TRBJ1-2; TRBD1 might be the D (6 bases). The clonotype comes from a woman aged 60-75 years with acute or convalescent COVID-19. Specimen: peripheral blood. Written as DNA, the CDR3 is TGTGCCAGCAGAAACAGGGACGGCTACACCTTC. It specifies CASRNRDGYTF.